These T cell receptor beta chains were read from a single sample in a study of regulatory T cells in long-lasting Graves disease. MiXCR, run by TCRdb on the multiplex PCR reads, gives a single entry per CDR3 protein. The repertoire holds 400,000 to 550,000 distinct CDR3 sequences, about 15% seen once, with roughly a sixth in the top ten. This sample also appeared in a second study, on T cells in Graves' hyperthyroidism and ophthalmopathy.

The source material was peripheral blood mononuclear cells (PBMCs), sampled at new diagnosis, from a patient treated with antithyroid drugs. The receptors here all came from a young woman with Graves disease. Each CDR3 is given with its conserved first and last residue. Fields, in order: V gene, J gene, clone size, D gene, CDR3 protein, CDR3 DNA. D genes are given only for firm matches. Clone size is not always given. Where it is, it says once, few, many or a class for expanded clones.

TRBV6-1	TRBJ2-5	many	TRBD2	CASSPVGGAGAETQYF	TGTGCCAGCAGTCCCGTCGGTGGAGCGGGAGCGGAGACCCAGTACTTC
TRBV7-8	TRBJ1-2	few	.	CASSLGPTAGGYTF	TGTGCCAGCAGCTTGGGACCCACGGCGGGTGGCTACACCTTC
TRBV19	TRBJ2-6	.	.	CASSIVPLTGANVLTF	TGTGCCAGTAGTATCGTTCCCCTCACTGGGGCCAACGTCCTGACTTTC
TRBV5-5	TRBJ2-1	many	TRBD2	CASSVTGTSGSNEQFF	TGTGCCAGCAGCGTCACCGGGACTAGCGGGAGTAATGAGCAGTTCTTC
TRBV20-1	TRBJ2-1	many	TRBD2	CSAREESGLAGGEQFF	TGCAGTGCTAGAGAAGAGAGTGGCCTAGCGGGAGGTGAGCAGTTCTTC
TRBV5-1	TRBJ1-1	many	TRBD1	CASSAGTGASTEAFF	TGCGCCAGCAGCGCGGGGACAGGGGCGAGTACTGAAGCTTTCTTT
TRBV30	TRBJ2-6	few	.	CAWISGRSGANVLTF	TGTGCCTGGATTTCGGGGCGATCTGGGGCCAACGTCCTGACTTTC
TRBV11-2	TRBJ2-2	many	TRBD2	CASTTLPRSGRTGELFF	TGTGCCAGCACCACCCTCCCCCGTAGCGGGAGAACCGGGGAGCTGTTTTTT
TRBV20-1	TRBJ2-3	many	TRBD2	CSANFFGLAEGPSTDTQYF	TGCAGTGCCAACTTCTTTGGACTAGCGGAGGGTCCTAGCACAGATACGCAGTATTTT
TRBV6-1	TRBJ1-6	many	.	CASSEATRSNSPLHF	TGTGCCAGCAGTGAAGCGACCAGGAGTAATTCACCCCTCCACTTT
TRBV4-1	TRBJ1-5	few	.	CASSQGGPQHF	TGCGCCAGCAGCCAGGGGGGGCCCCAGCATTTT
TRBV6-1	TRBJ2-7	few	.	CASKRDGRAHEQYF	TGTGCCAGCAAAAGAGACGGGAGAGCGCACGAGCAGTACTTC
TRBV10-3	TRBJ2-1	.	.	CAISESIRGGYNEQFF	TGTGCCATCAGTGAGTCGATACGAGGGGGCTACAATGAGCAGTTCTTC
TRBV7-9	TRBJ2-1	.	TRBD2	CASSQGIAGKSSYNEQFF	TGTGCCAGCAGCCAAGGCATAGCGGGTAAGAGCTCCTACAATGAGCAGTTCTTC
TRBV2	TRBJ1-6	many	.	CASSWGDPRDSPLHF	TGTGCCAGCAGCTGGGGGGACCCCCGGGATTCACCCCTCCACTTT
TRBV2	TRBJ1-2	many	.	CASSEQGESNYGYTF	TGTGCCAGCAGTGAACAGGGAGAGTCTAACTATGGCTACACCTTC
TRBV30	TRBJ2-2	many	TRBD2	CAWSGTSGSGGELFF	TGTGCCTGGAGCGGGACTAGCGGGAGTGGCGGGGAGCTGTTTTTT
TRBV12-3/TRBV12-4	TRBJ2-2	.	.	CASTPGVAGELFF	TGTGCCAGCACCCCGGGGGTTGCCGGGGAGCTGTTTTTT
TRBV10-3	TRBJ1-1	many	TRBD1	CAISPGGRNTEAFF	TGTGCCATCAGCCCAGGGGGCCGGAACACTGAAGCTTTCTTT
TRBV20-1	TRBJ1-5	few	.	CSARDSKGPYSNQPQHF	TGCAGTGCTAGAGATTCGAAGGGACCCTATAGCAATCAGCCCCAGCATTTT
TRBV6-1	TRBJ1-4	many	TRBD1	CASRDRAKELFF	TGTGCCAGCAGGGACAGGGCTAAGGAACTGTTTTTT
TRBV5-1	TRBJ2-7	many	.	CASSPYWRTLDEQYF	TGCGCCAGCAGCCCCTACTGGAGAACCCTCGACGAGCAGTACTTC
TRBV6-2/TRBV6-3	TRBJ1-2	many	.	CASSSPDSGLGSTF	TGTGCCAGCAGTTCCCCGGACAGCGGGCTCGGGTCGACCTTC
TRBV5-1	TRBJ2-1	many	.	CASSLSSGNEQFF	TGCGCCAGCAGCTTGTCCAGCGGGAATGAGCAGTTCTTC
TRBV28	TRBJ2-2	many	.	CASSFSNTGELFF	TGTGCCAGCAGCTTTTCTAACACCGGGGAGCTGTTTTTT
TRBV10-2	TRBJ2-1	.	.	CASTRLDNEQFF	TGCGCCAGCACCAGACTAGACAATGAGCAGTTCTTC
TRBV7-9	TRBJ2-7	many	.	CASTPGPLGQYF	TGTGCCAGCACCCCCGGGCCCTTGGGGCAGTACTTC
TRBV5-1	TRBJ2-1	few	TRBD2	CVSSHGLAGVIRYNEQFF	TGCGTCAGCAGTCATGGACTAGCGGGAGTCATTCGCTACAATGAGCAGTTCTTC
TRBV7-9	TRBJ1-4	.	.	CASSLSGEREKLFF	TGTGCCAGCAGCTTATCAGGGGAGAGGGAAAAACTGTTTTTT
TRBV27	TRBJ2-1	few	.	CASREDRLYNEQFF	TGTGCCAGCAGAGAAGACAGGTTGTACAATGAGCAGTTCTTC
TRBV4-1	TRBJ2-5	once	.	CASSQEIRRRETQYF	TGCGCCAGCAGCCAAGAAATCAGGAGAAGGGAGACCCAGTACTTC
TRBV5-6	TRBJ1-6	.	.	CASSRPGPNNSPLHF	TGTGCCAGCAGCCGTCCGGGACCCAACAATTCACCCCTCCACTTT
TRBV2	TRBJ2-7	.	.	CASVGAIDEQYF	TGTGCCAGCGTGGGGGCGATAGACGAGCAGTACTTC
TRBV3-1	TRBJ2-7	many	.	CASSQAGASYEQYF	TGTGCCAGCAGCCAGGCAGGGGCCTCCTACGAGCAGTACTTC
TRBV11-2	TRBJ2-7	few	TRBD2	CASSLLAGGMSYEQYF	TGCGCCAGCAGCTTGCTAGCGGGAGGGATGTCCTACGAGCAGTACTTC
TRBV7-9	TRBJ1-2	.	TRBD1	CASSWEGAGGYTF	TGTGCCAGCAGCTGGGAGGGGGCTGGCGGCTACACCTTC
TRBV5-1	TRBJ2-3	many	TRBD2	CASSPGLAGGSTDTQYF	TGCGCCAGCAGCCCCGGACTAGCGGGAGGGAGCACAGATACGCAGTATTTT
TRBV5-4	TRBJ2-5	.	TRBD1	CASSSSGTAETQYF	TGTGCCAGCAGCTCATCAGGGACAGCGGAGACCCAGTACTTC